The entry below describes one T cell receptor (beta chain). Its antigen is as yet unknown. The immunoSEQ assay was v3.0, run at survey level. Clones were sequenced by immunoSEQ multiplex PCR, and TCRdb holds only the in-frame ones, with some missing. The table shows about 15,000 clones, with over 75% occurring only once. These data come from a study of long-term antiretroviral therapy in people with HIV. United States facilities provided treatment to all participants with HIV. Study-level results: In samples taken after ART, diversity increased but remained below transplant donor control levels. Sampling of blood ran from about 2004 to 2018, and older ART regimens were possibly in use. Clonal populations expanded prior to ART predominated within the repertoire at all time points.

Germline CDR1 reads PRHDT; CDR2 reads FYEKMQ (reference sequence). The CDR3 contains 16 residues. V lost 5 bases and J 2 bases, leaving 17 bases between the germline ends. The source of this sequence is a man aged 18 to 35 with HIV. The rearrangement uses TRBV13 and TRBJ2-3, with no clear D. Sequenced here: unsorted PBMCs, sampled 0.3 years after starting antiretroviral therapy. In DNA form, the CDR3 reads TGTGCCAGCAGCAAACACCTTCTCGTATCCACAGATACGCAGTATTTT. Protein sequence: CASSKHLLVSTDTQYF. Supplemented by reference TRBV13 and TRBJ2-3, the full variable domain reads AAGVIQSPRHLIKEKRETATLKCYPIPRHDTVYWYQQGPGQDPQFLISFYEKMQSDKGSIPDRFSAQQFSDYHSELNMSSLELGDSALYFCASSKHLLVSTDTQYFGPGTRLTVL.